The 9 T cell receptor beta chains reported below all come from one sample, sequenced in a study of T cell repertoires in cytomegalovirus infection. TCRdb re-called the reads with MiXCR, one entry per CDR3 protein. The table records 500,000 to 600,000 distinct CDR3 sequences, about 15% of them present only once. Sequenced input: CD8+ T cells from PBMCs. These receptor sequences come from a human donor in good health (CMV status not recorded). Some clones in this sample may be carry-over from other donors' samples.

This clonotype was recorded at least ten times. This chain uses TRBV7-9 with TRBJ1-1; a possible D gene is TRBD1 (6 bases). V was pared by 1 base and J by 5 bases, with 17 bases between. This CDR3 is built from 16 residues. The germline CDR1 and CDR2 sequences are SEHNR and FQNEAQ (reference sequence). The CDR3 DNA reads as TGTGCCAGCAGCTTAGTCACGGGGGGCAAACCAACTGAAGCTTTCTTT. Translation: CASSLVTGGKPTEAFF.

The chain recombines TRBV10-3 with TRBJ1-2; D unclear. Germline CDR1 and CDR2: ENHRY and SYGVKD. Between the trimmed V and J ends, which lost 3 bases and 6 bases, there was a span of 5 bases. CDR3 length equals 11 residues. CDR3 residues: CAISERNGYTF. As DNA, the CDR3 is TGTGCCATCAGTGAACGTAATGGCTACACCTTC.

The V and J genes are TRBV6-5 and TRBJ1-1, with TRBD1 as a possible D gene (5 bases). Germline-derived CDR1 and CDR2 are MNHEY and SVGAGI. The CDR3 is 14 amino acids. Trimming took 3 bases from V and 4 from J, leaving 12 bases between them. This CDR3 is CASSYGGEGTEAFF. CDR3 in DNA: TGTGCCAGCAGTTATGGGGGGGAGGGCACTGAAGCTTTCTTT.

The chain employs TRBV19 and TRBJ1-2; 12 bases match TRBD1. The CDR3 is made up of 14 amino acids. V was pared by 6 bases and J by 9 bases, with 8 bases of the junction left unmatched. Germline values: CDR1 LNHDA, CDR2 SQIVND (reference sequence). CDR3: CASRPGQGAWCYTF. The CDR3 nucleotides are TGTGCCAGTAGGCCGGGACAGGGGGCGTGGTGCTACACCTTC. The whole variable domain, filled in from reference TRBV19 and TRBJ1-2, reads DGGITQSPKYLFRKEGQNVTLSCEQNLNHDAMYWYRQDPGQGLRLIYYSQIVNDFQKGDIAEGYSVSREKKESFPLTVTSAQKNPTAFYLCASRPGQGAWCYTFGSGTRLTVV.

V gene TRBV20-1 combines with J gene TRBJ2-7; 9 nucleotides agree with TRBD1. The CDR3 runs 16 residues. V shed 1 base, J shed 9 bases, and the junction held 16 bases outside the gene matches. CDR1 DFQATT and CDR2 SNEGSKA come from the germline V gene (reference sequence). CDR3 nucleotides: TGCAGTGCTAGAGGAGGGACAGGGCCCGAAAGTAGTGTGCAGTACTTC. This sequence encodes CSARGGTGPESSVQYF.

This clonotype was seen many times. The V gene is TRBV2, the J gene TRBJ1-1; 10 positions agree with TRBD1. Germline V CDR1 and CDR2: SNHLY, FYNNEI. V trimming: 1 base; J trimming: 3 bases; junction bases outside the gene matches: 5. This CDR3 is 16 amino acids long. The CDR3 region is CASSEGDRGGHTEAFF. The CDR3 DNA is TGTGCCAGCAGTGAAGGGGACAGGGGAGGGCACACTGAAGCTTTCTTT.

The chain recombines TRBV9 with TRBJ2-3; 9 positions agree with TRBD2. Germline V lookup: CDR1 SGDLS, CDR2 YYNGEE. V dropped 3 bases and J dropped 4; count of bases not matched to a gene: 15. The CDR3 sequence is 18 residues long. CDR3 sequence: CASSGALRAGGSSDTQYF. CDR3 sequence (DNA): TGTGCCAGCAGCGGAGCCCTGAGGGCGGGAGGGTCCTCAGATACGCAGTATTTT.

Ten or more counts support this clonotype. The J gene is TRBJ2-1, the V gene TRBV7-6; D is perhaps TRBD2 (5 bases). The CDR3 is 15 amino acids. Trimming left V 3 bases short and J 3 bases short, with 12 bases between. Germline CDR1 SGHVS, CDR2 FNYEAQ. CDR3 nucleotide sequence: TGTGCCAGCAGCTTGATACCGGGGAGCTACAATGAGCAGTTCTTC. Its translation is CASSLIPGSYNEQFF. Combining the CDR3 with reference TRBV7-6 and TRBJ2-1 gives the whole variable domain GAGVSQSPRYKVTKRGQDVALRCDPISGHVSLYWYRQALGQGPEFLTYFNYEAQQDKSGLPNDRFSAERPEGSISTLTIQRTEQRDSAMYRCASSLIPGSYNEQFFGPGTRLTVL.

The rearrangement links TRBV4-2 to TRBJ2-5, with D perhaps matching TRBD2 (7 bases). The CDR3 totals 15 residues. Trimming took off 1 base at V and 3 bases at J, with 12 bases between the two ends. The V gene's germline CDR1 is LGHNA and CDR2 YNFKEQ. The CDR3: CASSQVEGGEETQYF. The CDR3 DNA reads TGTGCCAGCAGCCAAGTGGAGGGGGGGGAAGAGACCCAGTACTTC.